Presented here are 11 T cell receptor beta chains from one specimen sequenced in a study of T cell responses to AZD1222 COVID-19 vaccine. Sequencing was performed with immunoSEQ multiplex PCR; in TCRdb, only in-frame clones are kept and a portion is missing. Among approximately 91,000 clones listed, 88% were seen once. Sequencing used peripheral blood, obtained on day 0 of AZD1222 vaccination. These receptors were collected from an adult in good health.

The genes are TRBV18 and TRBJ1-6; 11 bases align to TRBD1. The V gene's germline CDR1 is KGHSH and CDR2 LQKENI. V was clipped by 6 bases and J by 0 bases; unmatched bases: 4. The CDR3 sequence is 17 residues long. Written as DNA, the CDR3 is TGTGCCAGCTCCGCTGGGACAGGGGGCTCCTATAATTCACCCCTCCACTTT. It yields the protein CASSAGTGGSYNSPLHF.

The chain links TRBV7-2 to TRBJ2-1, with D tentatively TRBD2 (7 bases). V was clipped by 3 bases and J by 5 bases, with 17 bases between them. The germline V gene encodes CDR1 SGHTA and CDR2 FQGNSA. There are 16 residues in the CDR3. CDR3 coding DNA: TGTGCCAGCAGCTTCTTGGGGGGGGGCCTCCACAATGAGCAGTTCTTC. It translates to CASSFLGGGLHNEQFF.

This chain links TRBV2 with TRBJ2-7; D is possibly TRBD2 (6 bases). The CDR3 extends over 13 amino acids. With 8 bases removed from V and 4 bases from J, the gap between germline ends came to 15 bases. CDR1 SNHLY and CDR2 FYNNEI come from the germline V gene. The CDR3 protein is CASAGQPGYEQYF. The CDR3 region has the DNA TGTGCCAGCGCGGGGCAGCCTGGTTACGAGCAGTACTTC.

The rearrangement links TRBV4-1 to TRBJ1-4; D is possibly TRBD1 (5 bases). The CDR3 contains 15 residues. The germline V gene has CDR1 MGHRA and CDR2 YSYEKL. Trimming removed 1 base from V and 5 bases from J, with 11 bases in between. CDR3 sequence (DNA): TGCGCCAGCAGCCAAGTCGGGGGTAAGAATGAAAAACTGTTTTTT. The encoded protein is CASSQVGGKNEKLFF.

The chain joins TRBV9 to TRBJ2-3; D is tentatively TRBD1 or TRBD2 (6 bases each). Trimming took 0 bases from V and 1 from J, leaving 12 bases between them. The CDR3 extends over 16 amino acids. The germline gives CDR1 SGDLS, CDR2 YYNGEE. The CDR3 loop reads CASSVVGGGGTDTQYF. The CDR3 DNA follows: TGTGCCAGCAGCGTAGTCGGGGGCGGGGGCACAGATACGCAGTATTTT.

Here the CDR3 reads CASSPQGKGYGYTF. CDR3 nucleotides: TGTGCCAGCAGTCCCCAGGGGAAAGGCTATGGCTACACCTTC. The V gene is TRBV28, the J gene TRBJ1-2; TRBD1 might be the D (6 bases). The CDR3 runs to 14 residues. V was shortened by 5 bases and J by 4 bases, with 14 bases between the two germline ends. Germline V gene sequence: CDR1 MDHEN, CDR2 SYDVKM.

The CDR3 coding sequence is TGTGCCTGGAGTGTACTGGGCAAGGACTATGGCTACACCTTC. Translation: CAWSVLGKDYGYTF. The chain couples TRBV30 to TRBJ1-2, with D unclear. Trimming removed 0 bases from V and 3 bases from J, with 11 bases in between. This CDR3 spans 14 amino acids. Germline values: CDR1 GTSNPN, CDR2 SVGIG (reference sequence).

The rearrangement joins TRBV7-9 to TRBJ2-7; D is possibly TRBD1 (6 bases). The CDR3 sequence is 14 residues long. The ends were cut back, 3 bases at V and 7 bases at J, with 16 bases in the middle. CDR1 SEHNR and CDR2 FQNEAQ come from the germline V gene (reference sequence). CDR3 nucleotide sequence: TGTGCCAGCAGCTTTCGGGACAAGAGTGGGGAGCAGTACTTC. This codes for CASSFRDKSGEQYF.

The chain carries TRBV25-1 and TRBJ1-1; D might be TRBD1 (5 bases). The germline V gene encodes CDR1 MGHDK and CDR2 SYGVNS. CDR3 length: 14 residues. Trimming stripped 5 bases from V and 5 bases from J, with 15 bases between. CDR3 residues: CASSSRAGQTEAFF. The CDR3 region has the DNA TGTGCCAGCAGTTCTCGGGCAGGGCAAACTGAAGCTTTCTTT.

The chain uses TRBV2 and TRBJ2-7, with 11 bases that match TRBD1. Germline-derived CDR1 and CDR2 are SNHLY and FYNNEI. The CDR3 loop spans 14 amino acids. Germline trimming cut 5 bases from V and 2 bases from J; bases unmatched to any gene: 2. The CDR3 bases are TGTGCCAGCAGTATGGACAGGGGGCCCTACGAGCAGTACTTC. The encoded protein is CASSMDRGPYEQYF.

The chain recombines TRBV5-1 with TRBJ1-1; weak D call: TRBD1 (5 bases). The CDR3 loop spans 17 amino acids. V gave up 4 bases and J gave up 0 bases, with 19 bases separating them. CDR1 and CDR2 (germline): SGHRS, YFSETQ. The CDR3 nucleotides are TGCGCCAGCAGCCCTAGGGAGGCAGGGCCTATGAACACTGAAGCTTTCTTT. Residues: CASSPREAGPMNTEAFF.